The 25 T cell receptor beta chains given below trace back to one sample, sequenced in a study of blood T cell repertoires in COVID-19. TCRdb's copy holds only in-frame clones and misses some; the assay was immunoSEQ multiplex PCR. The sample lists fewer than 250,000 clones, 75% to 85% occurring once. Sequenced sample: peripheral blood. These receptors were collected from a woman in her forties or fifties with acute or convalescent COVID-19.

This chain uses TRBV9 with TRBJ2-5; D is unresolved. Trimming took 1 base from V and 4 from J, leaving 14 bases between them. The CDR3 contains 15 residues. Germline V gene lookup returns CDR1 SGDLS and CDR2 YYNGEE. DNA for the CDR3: TGTGCCAGCAGCGTAAGTGGGCACATGGGAGAGACCCAGTACTTC. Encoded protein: CASSVSGHMGETQYF.

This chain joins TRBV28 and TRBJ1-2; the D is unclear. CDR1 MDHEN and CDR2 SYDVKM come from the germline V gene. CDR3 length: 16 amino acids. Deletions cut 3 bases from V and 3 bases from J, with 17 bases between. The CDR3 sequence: CASSFPQARGHYGYTF. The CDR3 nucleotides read TGTGCCAGCAGTTTTCCCCAAGCCCGGGGTCACTATGGCTACACCTTC.

This chain's CDR3 is CASSLDGRGHEKLFF. The CDR3 DNA reads as TGCGCCAGCAGCTTGGATGGCAGGGGGCATGAAAAACTGTTTTTT. J is TRBJ1-4 and V is TRBV5-1; 8 bases map to TRBD1. CDR3 length equals 15 residues. V trimming: 0 bases; J trimming: 6 bases; junction bases outside the gene matches: 4. Germline-derived CDR1 and CDR2 are SGHRS and YFSETQ.

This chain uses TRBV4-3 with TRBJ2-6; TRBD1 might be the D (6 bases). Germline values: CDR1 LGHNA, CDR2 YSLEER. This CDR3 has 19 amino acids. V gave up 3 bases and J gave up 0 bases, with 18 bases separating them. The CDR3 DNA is TGCGCCAGCAGCCAGAGGGGGAAACTTCACCTCTCTGGGGCCAACGTCCTGACTTTC. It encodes CASSQRGKLHLSGANVLTF.

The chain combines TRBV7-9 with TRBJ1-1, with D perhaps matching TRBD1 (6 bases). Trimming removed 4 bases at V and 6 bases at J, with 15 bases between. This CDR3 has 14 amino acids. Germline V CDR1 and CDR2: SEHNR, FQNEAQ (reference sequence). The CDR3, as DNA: TGTGCCAGCAGCTCCACTCAGGGGTTCGCTGAAGCTTTCTTT. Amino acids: CASSSTQGFAEAFF.

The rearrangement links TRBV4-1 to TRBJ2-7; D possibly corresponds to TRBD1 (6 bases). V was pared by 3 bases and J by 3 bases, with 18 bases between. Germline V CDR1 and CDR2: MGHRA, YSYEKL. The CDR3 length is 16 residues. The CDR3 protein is CASSQGPRDINYEQYF. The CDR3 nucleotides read TGCGCCAGCAGCCAGGGCCCCCGGGACATTAACTACGAGCAGTACTTC.

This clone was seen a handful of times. CDR3 amino acids: CASSYFSGKDTQYF. Here the CDR3 DNA reads TGTGCCAGCAGTTACTTCTCCGGGAAAGATACGCAGTATTTT. J is TRBJ2-3 and V is TRBV6-2 or TRBV6-3, with D perhaps matching TRBD2 (5 bases). CDR3 size: 14 residues. Trimming cost V 1 base and J 5 bases, with 10 bases left between them. Germline V CDR1 and CDR2: MNHEY, SVGEGT.

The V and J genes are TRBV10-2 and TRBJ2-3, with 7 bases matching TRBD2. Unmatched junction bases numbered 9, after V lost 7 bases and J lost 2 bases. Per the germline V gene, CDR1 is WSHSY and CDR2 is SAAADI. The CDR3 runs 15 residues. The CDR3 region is CASILREGYTDTQYF. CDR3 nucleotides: TGCGCCAGCATTTTGAGGGAGGGGTACACAGATACGCAGTATTTT.

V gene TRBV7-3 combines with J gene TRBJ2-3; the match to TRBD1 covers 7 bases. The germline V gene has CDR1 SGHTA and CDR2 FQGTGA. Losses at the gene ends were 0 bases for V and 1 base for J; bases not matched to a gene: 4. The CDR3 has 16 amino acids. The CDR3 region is CASSLTAGGGTDTQYF. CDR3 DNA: TGTGCCAGCAGCTTAACGGCAGGGGGTGGCACAGATACGCAGTATTTT.

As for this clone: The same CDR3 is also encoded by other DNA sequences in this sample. The CDR3 nucleotides read TGTGCCAGCAGCCTGACAGGGTACGAGCAGTACTTC. This translates into CASSLTGYEQYF. The chain uses TRBV7-9 and TRBJ2-7; 7 nucleotides align to TRBD1. Losses at the gene ends were 5 bases for V and 4 bases for J; bases not matched to a gene: 2. Germline V gene data show CDR1 as SEHNR and CDR2 as FQNEAQ (reference sequence). The length of the CDR3 is 12 residues.

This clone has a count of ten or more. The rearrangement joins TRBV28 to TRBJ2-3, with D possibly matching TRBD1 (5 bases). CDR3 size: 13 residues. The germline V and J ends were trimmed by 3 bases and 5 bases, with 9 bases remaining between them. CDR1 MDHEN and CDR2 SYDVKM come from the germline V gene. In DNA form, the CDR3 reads TGTGCCAGCAGTTTCACTCAGGGAGATACGCAGTATTTT. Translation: CASSFTQGDTQYF.

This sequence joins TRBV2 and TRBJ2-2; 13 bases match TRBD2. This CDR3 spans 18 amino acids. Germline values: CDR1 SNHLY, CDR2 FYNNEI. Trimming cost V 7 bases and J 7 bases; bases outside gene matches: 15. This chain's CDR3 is CASIRRWGTSGKDGELFF. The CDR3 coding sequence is TGTGCCAGCATTAGAAGGTGGGGGACTAGCGGGAAGGACGGGGAGCTGTTTTTT.

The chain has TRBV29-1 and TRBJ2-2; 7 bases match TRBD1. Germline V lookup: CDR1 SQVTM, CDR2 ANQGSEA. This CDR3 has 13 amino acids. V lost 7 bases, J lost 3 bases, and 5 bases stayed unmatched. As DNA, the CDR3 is TGCAGCGCGGGACAGACCTACACCGGGGAGCTGTTTTTT. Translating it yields CSAGQTYTGELFF.

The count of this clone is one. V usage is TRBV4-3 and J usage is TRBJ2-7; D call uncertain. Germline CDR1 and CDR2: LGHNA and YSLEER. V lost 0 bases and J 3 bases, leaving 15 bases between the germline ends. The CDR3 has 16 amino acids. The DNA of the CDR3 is TGCGCCAGCAGCCAAGAGGCGAGAAACTACTACTACGAGCAGTACTTC. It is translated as CASSQEARNYYYEQYF.

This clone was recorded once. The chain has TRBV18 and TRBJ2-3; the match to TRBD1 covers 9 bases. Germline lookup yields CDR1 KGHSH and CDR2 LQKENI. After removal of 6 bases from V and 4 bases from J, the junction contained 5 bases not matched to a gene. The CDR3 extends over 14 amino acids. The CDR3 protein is CASSPGQGSDTQYF. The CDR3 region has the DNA TGTGCCAGCTCCCCGGGACAGGGATCAGATACGCAGTATTTT.

The CDR3 DNA reads as TGTGCCAGCAGCCCCACCTCCAACCAGGGGGATACGCAGTATTTT. This gives the protein CASSPTSNQGDTQYF. V is TRBV7-3 and J is TRBJ2-3; TRBD1 is a possible D gene (6 bases). The CDR3 contains 15 residues. Deletions cut 5 bases from V and 6 bases from J, with 18 bases between. CDR1 is SGHTA and CDR2 is FQGTGA in the germline V gene.

CDR3 bases: TGTGCCAGTAGCTGGACAGGGATGAACACTGAAGCTTTCTTT. It yields the protein CASSWTGMNTEAFF. The chain joins TRBV19 to TRBJ1-1; TRBD1 matches at 8 bases. Trimming at V came to 6 bases and at J to 0 bases, leaving 3 bases not matched to a gene. The CDR3 is 14 residues long. In germline, CDR1 is LNHDA, CDR2 SQIVND (reference sequence).

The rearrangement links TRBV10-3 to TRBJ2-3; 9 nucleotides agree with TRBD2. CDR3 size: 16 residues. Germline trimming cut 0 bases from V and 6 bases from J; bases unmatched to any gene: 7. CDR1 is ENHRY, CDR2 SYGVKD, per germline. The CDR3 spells CAISESPSGKSDTQYF. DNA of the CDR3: TGTGCCATCAGTGAGTCTCCTAGCGGGAAATCTGATACGCAGTATTTT.

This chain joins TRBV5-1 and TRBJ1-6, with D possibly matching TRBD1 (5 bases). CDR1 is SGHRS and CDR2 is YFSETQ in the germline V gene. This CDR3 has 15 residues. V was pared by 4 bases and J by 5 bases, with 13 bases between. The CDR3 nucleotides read TGCGCCAGCAGCACCCTAACAGGAGATAATTCACCCCTCCACTTT. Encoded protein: CASSTLTGDNSPLHF.

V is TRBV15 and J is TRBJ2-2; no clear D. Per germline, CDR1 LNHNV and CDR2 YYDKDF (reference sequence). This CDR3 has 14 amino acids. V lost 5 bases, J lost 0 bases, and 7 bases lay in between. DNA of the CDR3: TGTGCCACCAGCCTAGGCCCGAACACCGGGGAGCTGTTTTTT. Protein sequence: CATSLGPNTGELFF.

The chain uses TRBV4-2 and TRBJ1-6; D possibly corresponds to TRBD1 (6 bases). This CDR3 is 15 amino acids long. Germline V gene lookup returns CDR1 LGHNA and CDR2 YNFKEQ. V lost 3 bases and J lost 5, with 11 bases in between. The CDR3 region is CASSQAWTDNSPLHF. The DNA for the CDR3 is TGTGCCAGCAGCCAGGCTTGGACAGATAATTCACCCCTCCACTTT.

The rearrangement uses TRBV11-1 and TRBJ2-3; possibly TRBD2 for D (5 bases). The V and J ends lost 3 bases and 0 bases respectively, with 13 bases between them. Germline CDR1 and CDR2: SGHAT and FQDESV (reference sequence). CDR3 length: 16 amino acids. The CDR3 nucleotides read TGTGCCAGCAGCTTTCGGCGAGCGGCTAGCACAGATACGCAGTATTTT. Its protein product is CASSFRRAASTDTQYF.

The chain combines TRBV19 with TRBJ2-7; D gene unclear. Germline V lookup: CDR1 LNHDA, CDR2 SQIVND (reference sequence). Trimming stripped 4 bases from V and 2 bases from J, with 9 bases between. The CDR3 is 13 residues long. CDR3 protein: CASSNTATYEQYF. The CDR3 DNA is TGTGCCAGTAGTAACACAGCAACCTACGAGCAGTACTTC.

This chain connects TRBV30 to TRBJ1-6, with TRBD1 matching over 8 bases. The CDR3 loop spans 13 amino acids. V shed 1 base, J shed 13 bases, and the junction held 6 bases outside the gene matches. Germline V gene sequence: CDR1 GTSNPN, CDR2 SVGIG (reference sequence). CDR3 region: CAWSEQGGAPLHF. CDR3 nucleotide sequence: TGTGCCTGGAGTGAACAGGGGGGTGCCCCCCTCCACTTT.

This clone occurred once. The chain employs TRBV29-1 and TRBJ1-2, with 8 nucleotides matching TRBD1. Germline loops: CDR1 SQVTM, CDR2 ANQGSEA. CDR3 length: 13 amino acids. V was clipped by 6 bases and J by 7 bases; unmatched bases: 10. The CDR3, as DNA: TGCAGCGTCGGGACAGGAGGCCCCTCTGGCTACACCTTC. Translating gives CSVGTGGPSGYTF.